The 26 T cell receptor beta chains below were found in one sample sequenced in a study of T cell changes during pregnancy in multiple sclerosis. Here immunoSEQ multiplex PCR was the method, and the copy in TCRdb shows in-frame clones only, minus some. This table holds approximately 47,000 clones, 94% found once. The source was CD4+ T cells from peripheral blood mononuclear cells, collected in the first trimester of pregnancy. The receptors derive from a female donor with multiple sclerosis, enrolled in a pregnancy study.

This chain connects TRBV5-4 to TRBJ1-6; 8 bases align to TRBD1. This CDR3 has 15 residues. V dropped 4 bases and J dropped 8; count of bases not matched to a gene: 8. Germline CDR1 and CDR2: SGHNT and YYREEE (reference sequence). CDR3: CASSPWTGLDSPLHF. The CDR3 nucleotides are TGTGCCAGCAGCCCCTGGACAGGGCTGGATTCACCCCTCCACTTT.

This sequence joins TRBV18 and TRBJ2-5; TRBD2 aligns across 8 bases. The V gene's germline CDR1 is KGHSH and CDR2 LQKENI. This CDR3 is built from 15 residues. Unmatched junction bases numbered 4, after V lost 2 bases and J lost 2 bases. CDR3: CASSPSGGRQETQYF. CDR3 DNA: TGTGCCAGCTCACCAAGCGGGGGCCGGCAAGAGACCCAGTACTTC.

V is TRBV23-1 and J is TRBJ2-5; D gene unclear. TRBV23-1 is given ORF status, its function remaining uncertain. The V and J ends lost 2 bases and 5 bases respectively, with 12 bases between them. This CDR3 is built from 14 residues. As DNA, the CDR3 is TGCGCCAGCAGTCAAGGTACCAGGTCGGAGACCCAGTACTTC. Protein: CASSQGTRSETQYF.

The CDR3 protein is CAIAPSGGAHEQFF. The DNA for the CDR3 is TGTGCCATCGCACCTAGCGGGGGGGCTCATGAGCAGTTCTTC. V and J are TRBV10-3 and TRBJ2-1; 12 bases agree with TRBD2. The length of the CDR3 is 14 residues. Trimming cost V 8 bases and J 8 bases; bases outside gene matches: 7. CDR1 and CDR2 (germline): ENHRY, SYGVKD.

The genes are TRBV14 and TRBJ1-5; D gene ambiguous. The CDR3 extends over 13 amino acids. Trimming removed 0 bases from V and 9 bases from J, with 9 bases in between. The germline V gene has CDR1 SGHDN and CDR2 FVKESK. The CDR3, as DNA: TGTGCCAGCAGCCAAGATAGAGTTACGCCCCAGCATTTT. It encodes CASSQDRVTPQHF.

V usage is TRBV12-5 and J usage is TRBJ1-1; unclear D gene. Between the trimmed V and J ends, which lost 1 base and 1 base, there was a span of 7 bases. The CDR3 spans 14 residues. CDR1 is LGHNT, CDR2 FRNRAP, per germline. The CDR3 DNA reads TGTGCTAGTGGTTTGGGGCATCCGAACACTGAAGCTTTCTTT. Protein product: CASGLGHPNTEAFF.

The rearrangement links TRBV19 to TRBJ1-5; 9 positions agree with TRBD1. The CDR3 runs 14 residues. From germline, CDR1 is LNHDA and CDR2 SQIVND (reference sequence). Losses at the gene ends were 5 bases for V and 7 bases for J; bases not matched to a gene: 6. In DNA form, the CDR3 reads TGTGCCAGTAGTCTCTACAGGGGGCCCCAGCCCCAGCATTTT. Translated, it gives CASSLYRGPQPQHF.

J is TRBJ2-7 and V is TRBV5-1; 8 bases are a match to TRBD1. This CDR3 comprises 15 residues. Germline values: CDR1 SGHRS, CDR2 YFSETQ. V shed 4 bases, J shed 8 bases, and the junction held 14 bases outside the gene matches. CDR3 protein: CASSAPGQVPPKQYF. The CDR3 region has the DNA TGCGCCAGCAGCGCTCCGGGACAGGTACCTCCGAAGCAGTACTTC.

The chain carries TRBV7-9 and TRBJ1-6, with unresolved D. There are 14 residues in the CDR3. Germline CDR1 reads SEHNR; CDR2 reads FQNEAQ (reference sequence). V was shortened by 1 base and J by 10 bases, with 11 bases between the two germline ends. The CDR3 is CASSLVVAGSPLHF. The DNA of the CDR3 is TGTGCCAGCAGCTTAGTCGTAGCGGGATCACCCCTCCACTTT.

The CDR3 loop is CASSLASGGGTGELFF. CDR3 nucleotide sequence: TGCGCCAGCAGCTTGGCCAGCGGGGGGGGCACCGGGGAGCTGTTTTTT. The rearrangement joins TRBV5-1 to TRBJ2-2; the match to TRBD2 covers 10 bases. CDR1 and CDR2 (germline): SGHRS, YFSETQ. The junction had 3 bases not matched to a gene; V was cut back by 0 bases and J by 4 bases. The CDR3 is made up of 16 amino acids.

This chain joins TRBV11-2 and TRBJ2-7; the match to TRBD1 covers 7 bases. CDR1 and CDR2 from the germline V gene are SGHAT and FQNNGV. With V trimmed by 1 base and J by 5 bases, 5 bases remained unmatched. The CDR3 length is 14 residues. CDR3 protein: CASSLGQGFHEQYF. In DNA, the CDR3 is TGTGCCAGCAGCTTAGGACAGGGTTTCCACGAGCAGTACTTC.

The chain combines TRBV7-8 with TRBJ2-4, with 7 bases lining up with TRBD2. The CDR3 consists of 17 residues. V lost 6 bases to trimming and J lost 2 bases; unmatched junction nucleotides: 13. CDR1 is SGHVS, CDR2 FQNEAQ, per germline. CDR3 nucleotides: TGTGCCAGCAGTCTCAGCGGGGCAATCAGAACCAAAAACATTCAGTACTTC. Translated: CASSLSGAIRTKNIQYF.

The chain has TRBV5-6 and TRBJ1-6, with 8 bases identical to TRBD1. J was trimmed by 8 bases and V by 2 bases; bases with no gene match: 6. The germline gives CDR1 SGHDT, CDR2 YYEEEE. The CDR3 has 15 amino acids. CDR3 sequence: CASSFRDRTDSPLHF. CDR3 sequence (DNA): TGTGCCAGCAGCTTTAGGGACAGGACGGATTCACCCCTCCACTTT.

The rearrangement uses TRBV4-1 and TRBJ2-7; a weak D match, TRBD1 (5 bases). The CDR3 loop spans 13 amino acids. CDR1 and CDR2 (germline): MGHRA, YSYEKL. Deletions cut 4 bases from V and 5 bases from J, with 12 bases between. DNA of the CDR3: TGCGCCAGCAGCCGGGGCAGGGCAGACGAGCAGTACTTC. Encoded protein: CASSRGRADEQYF.

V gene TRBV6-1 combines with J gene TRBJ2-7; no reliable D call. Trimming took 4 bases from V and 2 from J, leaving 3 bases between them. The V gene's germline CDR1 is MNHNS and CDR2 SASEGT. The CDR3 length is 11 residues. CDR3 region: CASSVTYEQYF. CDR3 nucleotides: TGTGCCAGCAGTGTAACCTACGAGCAGTACTTC.

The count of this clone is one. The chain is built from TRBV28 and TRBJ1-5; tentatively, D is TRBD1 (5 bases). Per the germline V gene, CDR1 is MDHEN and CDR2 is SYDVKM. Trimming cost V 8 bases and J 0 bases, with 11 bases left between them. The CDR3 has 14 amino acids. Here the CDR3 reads CASLGLYSNQPQHF. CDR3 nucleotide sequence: TGTGCCAGCCTGGGACTCTATAGCAATCAGCCCCAGCATTTT. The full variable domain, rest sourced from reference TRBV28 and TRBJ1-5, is DVKVTQSSRYLVKRTGEKVFLECVQDMDHENMFWYRQDPGLGLRLIYFSYDVKMKEKGDIPEGYSVSREKKERFSLILESASTNQTSMYLCASLGLYSNQPQHFGDGTRLSIL.

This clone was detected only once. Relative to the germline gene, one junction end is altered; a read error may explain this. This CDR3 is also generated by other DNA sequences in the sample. The CDR3 sequence: CASSPRDTSTDTQYF. The CDR3 DNA follows: TGCGCCAGCTCCCCACGGGACACCAGCACAGATACGCAGTATTTT. This chain uses TRBV18 with TRBJ2-3, with a possible D match to TRBD1 (6 bases). Germline assignment: CDR1 KGHSH and CDR2 LQKENI. The CDR3 is 15 residues long.

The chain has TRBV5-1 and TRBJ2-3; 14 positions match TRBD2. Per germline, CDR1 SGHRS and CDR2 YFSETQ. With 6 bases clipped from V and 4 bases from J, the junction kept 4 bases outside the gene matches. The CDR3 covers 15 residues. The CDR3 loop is CASTEGLAGADTQYF. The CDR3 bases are TGCGCCAGCACGGAGGGACTAGCGGGGGCAGATACGCAGTATTTT.

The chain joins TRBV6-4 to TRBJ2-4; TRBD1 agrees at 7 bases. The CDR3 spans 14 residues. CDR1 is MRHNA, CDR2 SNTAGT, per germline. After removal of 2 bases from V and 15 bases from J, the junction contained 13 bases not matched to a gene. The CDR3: CASSDTVTGKKLYF. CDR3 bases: TGTGCCAGCAGTGACACCGTGACAGGGAAGAAACTGTACTTC.

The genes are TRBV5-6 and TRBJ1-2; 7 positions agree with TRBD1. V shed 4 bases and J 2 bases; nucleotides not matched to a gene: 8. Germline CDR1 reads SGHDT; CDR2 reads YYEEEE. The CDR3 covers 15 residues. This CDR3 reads CASSPDRSSNYGYTF. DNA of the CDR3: TGTGCCAGCAGCCCGGACAGGTCTTCGAACTATGGCTACACCTTC.

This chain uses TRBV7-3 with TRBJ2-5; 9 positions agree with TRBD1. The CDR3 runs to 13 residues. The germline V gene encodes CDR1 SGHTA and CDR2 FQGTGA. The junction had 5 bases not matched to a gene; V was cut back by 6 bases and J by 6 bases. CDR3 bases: TGTGCCAGCAGAGAGGGACAGGGCCAGACCCAGTACTTC. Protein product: CASREGQGQTQYF.

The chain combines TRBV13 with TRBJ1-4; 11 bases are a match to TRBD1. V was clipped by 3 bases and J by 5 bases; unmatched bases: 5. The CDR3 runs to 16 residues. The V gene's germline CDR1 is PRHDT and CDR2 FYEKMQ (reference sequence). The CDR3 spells CASSFRDRGTNEKLFF. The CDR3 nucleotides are TGTGCCAGCAGCTTCCGGGACAGGGGGACGAATGAAAAACTGTTTTTT.

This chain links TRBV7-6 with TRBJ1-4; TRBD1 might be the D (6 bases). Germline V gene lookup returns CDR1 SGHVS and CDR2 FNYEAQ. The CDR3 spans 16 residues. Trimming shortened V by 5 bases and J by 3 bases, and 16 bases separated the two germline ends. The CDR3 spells CASSPADRNPNEKLFF. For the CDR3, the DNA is TGTGCCAGCAGCCCCGCCGACAGGAATCCTAATGAAAAACTGTTTTTT.

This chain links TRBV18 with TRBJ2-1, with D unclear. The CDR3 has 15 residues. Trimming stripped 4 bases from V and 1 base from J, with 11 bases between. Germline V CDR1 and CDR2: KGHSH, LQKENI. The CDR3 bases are TGTGCCAGCTCACTGGCCCTGCAATCCTACAATGAGCAGTTCTTC. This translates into CASSLALQSYNEQFF. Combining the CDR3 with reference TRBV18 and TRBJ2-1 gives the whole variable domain NAGVMQNPRHLVRRRGQEARLRCSPMKGHSHVYWYRQLPEEGLKFMVYLQKENIIDESGMPKERFSAEFPKEGPSILRIQQVVRGDSAAYFCASSLALQSYNEQFFGPGTRLTVL.

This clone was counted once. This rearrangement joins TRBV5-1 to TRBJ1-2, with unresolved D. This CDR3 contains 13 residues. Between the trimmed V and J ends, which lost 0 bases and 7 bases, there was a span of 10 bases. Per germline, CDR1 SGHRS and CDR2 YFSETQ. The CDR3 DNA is TGCGCCAGCAGCTTGGTAGAGTATCCTGGCTACACCTTC. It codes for CASSLVEYPGYTF.

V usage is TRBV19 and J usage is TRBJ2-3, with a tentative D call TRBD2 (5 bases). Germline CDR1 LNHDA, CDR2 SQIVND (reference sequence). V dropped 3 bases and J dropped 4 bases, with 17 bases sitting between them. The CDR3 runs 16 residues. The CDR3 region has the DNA TGTGCCAGTAGTATCTTGACCCCCGGAGGCGCAGATACGCAGTATTTT. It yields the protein CASSILTPGGADTQYF.